These 22 T cell receptor beta chains originate from one sample sequenced in a study of blood T cell repertoires in COVID-19. Using immunoSEQ multiplex PCR, the repertoire was profiled, and TCRdb retains in-frame clones only, with some absent. The repertoire holds just over 350,000 clones, with around 88% as singletons. The sequencing sample was made of peripheral blood. All receptors come from an older woman with COVID-19, enrolled during active disease.

The chain is built from TRBV5-1 and TRBJ1-5; D possibly corresponds to TRBD1 (6 bases). Germline V CDR1 and CDR2: SGHRS, YFSETQ. Between the trimmed V and J ends, which lost 1 base and 4 bases, there was a span of 12 bases. The CDR3 consists of 15 residues. Here the CDR3 DNA reads TGCGCCAGCAGCTTGATGGGGGCCTTAAATCAGCCCCAGCATTTT. Amino acids: CASSLMGALNQPQHF.

This clone showed up just a few times. This chain joins TRBV3-1 (or the pseudogene TRBV3-2) and TRBJ1-5; D remains unclear. CDR1 is LGHDT, CDR2 YNNKEL, per germline (reference sequence). This CDR3 comprises 14 residues. The V and J ends lost 1 base and 4 bases respectively, with 8 bases between them. The CDR3 DNA reads as TGTGCCAGCAGCCAAGGTACTCAAAATCAGCCCCAGCATTTT. This codes for CASSQGTQNQPQHF.

This sequence joins TRBV18 and TRBJ1-1; no reliable D call. Between the trimmed V and J ends, which lost 3 bases and 5 bases, there was a span of 13 bases. This CDR3 contains 14 residues. Germline CDR1 KGHSH, CDR2 LQKENI. CDR3 nucleotides: TGTGCCAGCTCACCCTTGGATGAGGGTACTGAAGCTTTCTTT. Residues: CASSPLDEGTEAFF.

This clone has only one observation. The chain has TRBV5-1 and TRBJ2-6; D is possibly TRBD1 (5 bases). Germline loops: CDR1 SGHRS, CDR2 YFSETQ. Trimming pared 3 bases from V and 2 bases from J, leaving 9 bases between. The CDR3 length is 15 residues. The CDR3 here is CASSYRGPGANVLTF. The CDR3 DNA reads TGCGCCAGCAGCTATAGGGGCCCTGGGGCCAACGTCCTGACTTTC.

The rearrangement joins TRBV11-2 to TRBJ2-7, with D unresolved. Germline V gene lookup returns CDR1 SGHAT and CDR2 FQNNGV. Trimming took off 5 bases at V and 2 bases at J, with 4 bases between the two ends. The CDR3 length is 11 residues. The CDR3 here is CASSAAYEQYF. CDR3 nucleotide sequence: TGTGCCAGCAGCGCAGCCTACGAGCAGTACTTC.

This clone appeared a single time. The V and J genes are TRBV7-8 and TRBJ1-1; tentative D call: TRBD1 (5 bases). CDR3 length: 15 residues. V lost 3 bases, J lost 1 base, and 12 bases lay in between. The germline V gene has CDR1 SGHVS and CDR2 FQNEAQ. CDR3 coding DNA: TGTGCCAGCAGCTTCTTAGGGGCGAGGAACACTGAAGCTTTCTTT. It codes for CASSFLGARNTEAFF.

The CDR3 protein is CASSVGLERWTGELFF. Here the CDR3 DNA reads TGTGCCAGCAGCGTAGGTTTGGAGCGTTGGACCGGGGAGCTGTTTTTT. The rearrangement joins TRBV9 to TRBJ2-2; no clear D gene. Trimming removed 0 bases from V and 5 bases from J, with 14 bases in between. The germline V gene has CDR1 SGDLS and CDR2 YYNGEE. This CDR3 contains 16 residues.

The CDR3 is CASSLNPRATAFF. The CDR3 DNA reads as TGTGCCAGCAGCTTAAACCCGAGGGCAACAGCTTTCTTT. The chain uses TRBV7-3 and TRBJ1-1; D is ambiguous. Deletions cut 1 base from V and 10 bases from J, with 13 bases between. Germline CDR1 reads SGHTA; CDR2 reads FQGTGA. CDR3 length: 13 residues.

The chain uses TRBV7-2 and TRBJ1-1, with TRBD1 as a possible D gene (5 bases). The V and J ends lost 7 bases and 4 bases respectively, with 16 bases between them. CDR3 length: 14 residues. The germline V gene has CDR1 SGHTA and CDR2 FQGNSA. Written as DNA, the CDR3 is TGTGCCAGCAACCAGGGATCGATGGGCACTGAAGCTTTCTTT. Amino acid sequence: CASNQGSMGTEAFF.

The rearrangement links TRBV19 to TRBJ1-2; 7 nucleotides match TRBD1. The J segment lost 4 bases and the V segment lost 6 bases, leaving 11 bases of the junction unmatched. There are 15 residues in the CDR3. Germline CDR1 and CDR2: LNHDA and SQIVND (reference sequence). CDR3: CASSPVDRLLYGYTF. The CDR3, as DNA: TGTGCCAGTAGCCCTGTGGACAGGCTACTCTATGGCTACACCTTC.

The chain combines TRBV12-3 or TRBV12-4 with TRBJ2-4, with a possible D match to TRBD1 (5 bases). V lost 2 bases to trimming and J lost 9 bases, with 8 bases between them. This CDR3 has 12 amino acids. DNA for the CDR3: TGTGCCAGCAGTTTACAGGGTGGCATTCAGTACTTC. It specifies CASSLQGGIQYF.

The genes are TRBV6-1 and TRBJ2-5; perhaps TRBD1 as D (5 bases). From germline, CDR1 is MNHNS and CDR2 SASEGT. The V gene lost 2 bases and the J gene lost 2 bases, with 9 bases spanning the gap. This CDR3 is built from 14 residues. The CDR3 sequence: CASSESQGQETQYF. The CDR3 DNA reads as TGTGCCAGCAGTGAATCGCAGGGACAAGAGACCCAGTACTTC.

The rearrangement links TRBV6-6 to TRBJ1-1; TRBD1 might be the D (5 bases). This CDR3 region has 13 residues. Deletions cut 7 bases from V and 1 base from J, with 10 bases between. From germline, CDR1 is MNHNY and CDR2 SVGAGI (reference sequence). CDR3 bases: TGTGCCAGCACCCAGGGCCAGAACACTGAAGCTTTCTTT. It is translated as CASTQGQNTEAFF.

This chain joins TRBV5-1 and TRBJ2-5, with D possibly matching TRBD1 (6 bases). Germline CDR1 and CDR2: SGHRS and YFSETQ. CDR3 length: 13 amino acids. Deletions cut 4 bases from V and 5 bases from J, with 12 bases between. CDR3 loop: CASSGGSWETQYF. DNA for the CDR3: TGCGCCAGCAGCGGGGGCAGTTGGGAGACCCAGTACTTC.

The rearrangement joins TRBV10-2 to TRBJ2-7; D not certain. Germline CDR1 is WSHSY and CDR2 is SAAADI. The CDR3 has 13 amino acids. With 4 bases removed from V and 1 base from J, the gap between germline ends came to 8 bases. CDR3 nucleotide sequence: TGCGCCAGCAGTGGCAGGCAGTCCTACGAGCAGTACTTC. Protein: CASSGRQSYEQYF.

The chain has TRBV5-4 and TRBJ2-5, with D uncertain. The V gene's germline CDR1 is SGHNT and CDR2 YYREEE (reference sequence). The length of the CDR3 is 14 residues. V gave up 1 base and J gave up 3 bases, with 10 bases separating them. CDR3 amino acids: CASSLSTEKETQYF. DNA for the CDR3: TGTGCCAGCAGCTTGTCCACAGAGAAAGAGACCCAGTACTTC.

The CDR3 DNA is TGTGCCAGCAGCACGACAGACTATGGCTACACCTTC. It yields the protein CASSTTDYGYTF. The chain uses TRBV9 and TRBJ1-2; TRBD1 might be the D (5 bases). Trimming pared 4 bases from V and 3 bases from J, leaving 7 bases between. The CDR3 has 12 amino acids. The germline V gene encodes CDR1 SGDLS and CDR2 YYNGEE.

The chain couples TRBV10-3 to TRBJ1-4; 10 positions agree with TRBD1. The CDR3 has 18 amino acids. Germline V CDR1 and CDR2: ENHRY, SYGVKD. Losses at the gene ends were 2 bases for V and 5 bases for J; bases not matched to a gene: 11. CDR3 DNA sequence: TGTGCCATCAGTGAGCGGGTGACAGGGGGCGAGGAGAATGAAAAACTGTTTTTT. The encoded protein is CAISERVTGGEENEKLFF.

The chain uses TRBV11-3 and TRBJ2-7; D is perhaps TRBD1 (6 bases). Between the trimmed V and J ends, which lost 5 bases and 5 bases, there was a span of 10 bases. This CDR3 has 12 amino acids. CDR1 is SGHNT and CDR2 is YENEEA in the germline V gene. The CDR3 reads CASSHRVNEQYF. For the CDR3, the DNA is TGTGCCAGCAGCCACAGGGTTAACGAGCAGTACTTC.

The genes are TRBV7-2 and TRBJ2-1, with 8 bases fitting TRBD2. Looked up from germline, CDR1 is SGHTA and CDR2 is FQGNSA. The CDR3 has 14 amino acids. V lost 9 bases and J lost 0; bases outside the gene matches: 4. CDR3 residues: CASMSGGSYNEQFF. CDR3 DNA sequence: TGTGCCAGTATGAGCGGGGGCTCCTACAATGAGCAGTTCTTC.

The chain joins TRBV5-4 to TRBJ1-3; D ambiguous. Deletions cut 2 bases from V and 6 bases from J, with 9 bases between. Germline CDR1 reads SGHNT; CDR2 reads YYREEE (reference sequence). CDR3 length equals 13 residues. The CDR3 protein is CASSFWGENTIYF. The CDR3 nucleotides read TGTGCCAGCAGCTTTTGGGGAGAAAACACCATATATTTT.

V gene TRBV5-6 combines with J gene TRBJ2-7; 9 positions agree with TRBD1. The CDR3 contains 15 residues. Germline values: CDR1 SGHDT, CDR2 YYEEEE. Germline trimming cut 4 bases from V and 5 bases from J; bases unmatched to any gene: 10. For the CDR3, the DNA is TGTGCCAGCAGCCTAACCGGACAGGGGAGGGACGAGCAGTACTTC. Translation: CASSLTGQGRDEQYF.